This passage covers 30 T cell receptor beta chains from one sample sequenced in a study of blood T cell repertoires in COVID-19. Sequenced by immunoSEQ multiplex PCR; TCRdb stores in-frame clones only, minus some. The table records about 140,000 clones, 80% to 85% of them present only once. Input material: peripheral blood. These receptors were taken from a human donor in a cohort sampled during active COVID-19.

The gene calls are TRBV21-1 and TRBJ2-7; the D call of TRBD2 is as the table states it, not checked on the DNA. TRBV21-1 constitutes a pseudogene. The CDR3 spans 15 residues. DNA of the CDR3: TGTGCCAGCAGCAAAACGTGTCGGACTAGTTACGAGCAGTACTTC. It codes for CASSKTCRTSYEQYF.

This clone was picked up a small number of times. The chain has TRBV19 and TRBJ1-5; D call uncertain. CDR3 length: 17 residues. The germline V gene has CDR1 LNHDA and CDR2 SQIVND (reference sequence). V lost 2 bases, J lost 2 bases, and 16 bases lay in between. This CDR3 reads CASSISPLRGGNQPQHF. In DNA form, the CDR3 reads TGTGCCAGTAGTATAAGCCCTCTCAGAGGAGGCAATCAGCCCCAGCATTTT.

The V call is TRBV7-9, the J call TRBJ2-3; TRBD1 matches at 7 bases. The CDR3 has 19 amino acids. V lost 6 bases, J lost 3 bases, and 21 bases stayed unmatched. Germline V gene lookup returns CDR1 SEHNR and CDR2 FQNEAQ (reference sequence). The CDR3 loop reads CASSLSIRDRILPTDTQYF. As DNA, the CDR3 is TGTGCCAGCAGTTTATCAATCCGGGACAGAATACTCCCGACAGATACGCAGTATTTT.

This chain links TRBV19 with TRBJ2-1, with a tentative D call TRBD1 (6 bases). This CDR3 spans 15 amino acids. The germline gives CDR1 LNHDA, CDR2 SQIVND (reference sequence). V was shortened by 5 bases and J by 4 bases, with 15 bases between the two germline ends. For the CDR3, the DNA is TGTGCCAGTAGTCCTATGGGGGCGCGGTACAATGAGCAGTTCTTC. Amino acid sequence: CASSPMGARYNEQFF.

V gene TRBV15 combines with J gene TRBJ1-6, with TRBD1 matching 7 bases. The CDR3 totals 16 residues. V trimming: 3 bases; J trimming: 7 bases; junction bases outside the gene matches: 9. Per germline, CDR1 LNHNV and CDR2 YYDKDF (reference sequence). The chain's CDR3 is CATSRIPGQMNSPLHF. Here the CDR3 DNA reads TGTGCCACCAGCAGGATCCCGGGACAGATGAATTCACCCCTCCACTTT.

The CDR3 DNA reads TGTGCCAGCAGCTTGTGGGGACAGGCTAACTATGGCTACACCTTC. Its protein product is CASSLWGQANYGYTF. The chain couples TRBV5-6 to TRBJ1-2; TRBD1 agrees at 8 bases. This CDR3 region has 15 residues. Per germline, CDR1 SGHDT and CDR2 YYEEEE. The junction had 2 bases not matched to a gene; V was cut back by 1 base and J by 0 bases. Supplemented by reference TRBV5-6 and TRBJ1-2, the full variable domain reads DAGVTQSPTHLIKTRGQQVTLRCSPKSGHDTVSWYQQALGQGPQFIFQYYEEEERQRGNFPDRFSGHQFPNYSSELNVNALLLGDSALYLCASSLWGQANYGYTFGSGTRLTVV.

This chain connects TRBV6-5 to TRBJ1-1, with D perhaps matching TRBD1 (5 bases). The CDR3 covers 11 residues. Germline values: CDR1 MNHEY, CDR2 SVGAGI. V lost 4 bases, J lost 7 bases, and 7 bases lay in between. Written as DNA, the CDR3 is TGTGCCAGCAGTTGGGGCGATGAAGCTTTCTTT. It is translated as CASSWGDEAFF.

V gene TRBV5-1 combines with J gene TRBJ2-1, with D perhaps matching TRBD1 (5 bases). CDR1 and CDR2 (germline): SGHRS, YFSETQ. V gave up 0 bases and J gave up 5 bases, with 9 bases separating them. This CDR3 spans 14 amino acids. CDR3 sequence reads: CASSLGQSHNEQFF. The CDR3 bases are TGCGCCAGCAGCTTGGGACAGTCCCACAATGAGCAGTTCTTC.

The chain carries TRBV5-1 and TRBJ2-2; 8 bases align to TRBD2. V gave up 6 bases and J gave up 4 bases; unmatched junction bases: 2. This CDR3 contains 13 residues. Per the germline V gene, CDR1 is SGHRS and CDR2 is YFSETQ. The CDR3 DNA is TGCGCCAGCACGGGACTAGGCACCGGGGAGCTGTTTTTT. Amino acids: CASTGLGTGELFF.

V and J are TRBV6-5 and TRBJ1-1; 10 positions match TRBD1. Germline-derived CDR1 and CDR2 are MNHEY and SVGAGI. V lost 6 bases to trimming and J lost 5 bases; unmatched junction nucleotides: 6. The CDR3 covers 14 residues. The CDR3 region is CASRTDRGGTEAFF. The CDR3 coding sequence is TGTGCCAGCAGGACGGACAGGGGGGGAACTGAAGCTTTCTTT.

The gene calls are TRBV7-8 and TRBJ2-2; 7 bases line up with TRBD2. Per germline, CDR1 SGHVS and CDR2 FQNEAQ. The CDR3 loop spans 17 amino acids. V trimming: 5 bases; J trimming: 5 bases; junction bases outside the gene matches: 14. The DNA of the CDR3 is TGTGCCAGCAGCCCTAGCCGGGGGGTCGGGGAGACCGGGGAGCTGTTTTTT. This translates into CASSPSRGVGETGELFF.

This chain uses TRBV6-5 with TRBJ1-2; 7 positions agree with TRBD1. V gave up 6 bases and J gave up 7 bases; unmatched junction bases: 11. This CDR3 comprises 14 residues. Per germline, CDR1 MNHEY and CDR2 SVGAGI. The chain's CDR3 is CASSIGQVESGYTF. The CDR3 region has the DNA TGTGCCAGCAGCATAGGACAGGTGGAATCTGGCTACACCTTC.

The chain carries TRBV11-3 and TRBJ2-2; tentatively, D is TRBD2 (5 bases). This CDR3 region has 15 residues. V was pared by 4 bases and J by 6 bases, with 15 bases between. The germline V gene has CDR1 SGHNT and CDR2 YENEEA. The CDR3 is CASSSDEGWSGELFF. In DNA, the CDR3 is TGTGCCAGCAGCTCAGACGAGGGTTGGTCCGGGGAGCTGTTTTTT. Together with reference TRBV11-3 and TRBJ2-2, the CDR3 gives the full variable domain: EAGVVQSPRYKIIEKKQPVAFWCNPISGHNTLYWYLQNLGQGPELLIRYENEEAVDDSQLPKDRFSAERLKGVDSTLKIQPAELGDSAVYLCASSSDEGWSGELFFGEGSRLTVL.

The genes are TRBV3-1 (or the pseudogene TRBV3-2) and TRBJ2-2; unclear D gene. CDR3 size: 14 residues. The V gene's germline CDR1 is LGHDT and CDR2 YNNKEL (reference sequence). V was clipped by 1 base and J by 4 bases, with 7 bases between them. The CDR3 coding sequence is TGTGCCAGCAGCCAAGGATGGAGCACCGGGGAGCTGTTTTTT. It encodes CASSQGWSTGELFF.

The genes are TRBV9 and TRBJ1-2; 7 bases are shared with TRBD1. The CDR3 contains 15 residues. Germline V gene lookup returns CDR1 SGDLS and CDR2 YYNGEE. The trim removed 0 bases at V and 3 bases at J, leaving 5 bases unmatched. As DNA, the CDR3 is TGTGCCAGCAGCGTAGTAGGAGGGACAGACTATGGCTACACCTTC. It codes for CASSVVGGTDYGYTF.

V and J are TRBV29-1 and TRBJ1-2; TRBD1 matches at 7 bases. Germline assignment: CDR1 SQVTM and CDR2 ANQGSEA. The CDR3 totals 13 residues. Germline trimming cut 6 bases from V and 6 bases from J; bases unmatched to any gene: 10. This chain's CDR3 is CSVLHGQANGYTF. CDR3 bases: TGCAGCGTCCTTCACGGACAGGCGAATGGCTACACCTTC.

CDR3 loop: CASSRPQGSQETQYF. The CDR3 coding sequence is TGCGCCAGCAGCAGGCCCCAGGGAAGCCAAGAGACCCAGTACTTC. The chain joins TRBV5-1 to TRBJ2-5; D possibly corresponds to TRBD1 (5 bases). The CDR3 extends over 15 amino acids. The V end lost 4 bases, the J end lost 1 base, and 14 bases lay between the germline ends. Germline-derived CDR1 and CDR2 are SGHRS and YFSETQ.

V is TRBV19 and J is TRBJ2-1, with 7 bases identical to TRBD1. Looked up from germline, CDR1 is LNHDA and CDR2 is SQIVND (reference sequence). The CDR3 has 13 residues. The ends lost 6 bases at V and 6 bases at J; junction bases unmatched: 5. CDR3 coding DNA: TGTGCCAGTAGGCCAGGGGGACGCAATGAGCAGTTCTTC. Its protein product is CASRPGGRNEQFF.

The chain employs TRBV19 and TRBJ2-1; D is unclear. This CDR3 spans 13 amino acids. V was pared by 5 bases and J by 0 bases, with 5 bases between. Germline V gene sequence: CDR1 LNHDA, CDR2 SQIVND (reference sequence). The CDR3 loop is CASSLSSYNEQFF. In nucleotides, the CDR3 is TGTGCCAGTAGTCTGAGCTCCTACAATGAGCAGTTCTTC.

This clone was detected only once. The chain uses TRBV9 and TRBJ1-1, with a possible D match to TRBD1 (5 bases). The CDR3 runs to 17 residues. Trimming removed 0 bases from V and 5 bases from J, with 20 bases in between. Germline V gene lookup returns CDR1 SGDLS and CDR2 YYNGEE. Written as DNA, the CDR3 is TGTGCCAGCAGCGTAGGTGCGGCACGGGGGGGAACTACTGAAGCTTTCTTT. Translated: CASSVGAARGGTTEAFF.

The chain couples TRBV10-1 to TRBJ2-3; the match to TRBD2 covers 8 bases. Trimming removed 3 bases from V and 3 bases from J; junction bases left unmatched: 5. The CDR3 has 15 residues. Germline values: CDR1 WNHNN, CDR2 SYGVQD (reference sequence). The CDR3 here is CASSDLAGETDTQYF. DNA of the CDR3: TGCGCCAGCAGTGATCTAGCGGGTGAAACAGATACGCAGTATTTT.

The chain carries TRBV24-1 and TRBJ1-5; D gene unclear. Deletions cut 8 bases from V and 4 bases from J, with 35 bases between. The CDR3 is 21 residues long. Per germline, CDR1 KGHDR and CDR2 SFDVKD. CDR3 DNA: TGTGCCACCACTAGGACTGGCAGGCGGTACTGTGGTACGCGAGCAAATCAGCCCCAGCATTTT. This translates into CATTRTGRRYCGTRANQPQHF.

V is TRBV6-1 and J is TRBJ2-1; perhaps TRBD2 as D (7 bases). Germline-derived CDR1 and CDR2 are MNHNS and SASEGT. The CDR3 is 16 residues long. Trimming stripped 1 base from V and 6 bases from J, with 16 bases between. CDR3 nucleotides: TGTGCCAGCAGTGAAGGAGGGGGGGCCCGGTCCAATGAGCAGTTCTTC. Amino acids: CASSEGGGARSNEQFF.

The genes are TRBV2 and TRBJ2-1; a weak D match, TRBD1 (5 bases). V lost 3 bases and J 4 bases, leaving 10 bases between the germline ends. CDR1 is SNHLY and CDR2 is FYNNEI in the germline V gene. The CDR3 is 14 residues long. This chain's CDR3 is CASSDRAFYNEQFF. The CDR3 DNA reads as TGTGCCAGCAGTGACAGGGCTTTTTACAATGAGCAGTTCTTC.

The V call is TRBV19, the J call TRBJ1-2; 10 bases are shared with TRBD1. Germline V lookup: CDR1 LNHDA, CDR2 SQIVND (reference sequence). Trimming took 2 bases from V and 6 from J; bases not matched to a gene: 3. The CDR3 is 14 residues long. The CDR3 nucleotides read TGTGCCAGTAGTATAAGACAGGGGGCAGATGGCTACACCTTC. Translated, it gives CASSIRQGADGYTF.

The rearrangement uses TRBV6-4 and TRBJ2-1; D is possibly TRBD2 (7 bases). V was trimmed by 3 bases and J by 4 bases, leaving 10 bases between them. The CDR3 is made up of 14 amino acids. Germline CDR1 and CDR2: MRHNA and SNTAGT. The CDR3 protein is CASSEGGLYNEQFF. CDR3 coding DNA: TGTGCCAGCAGTGAGGGGGGGCTTTACAATGAGCAGTTCTTC.

The genes are TRBV3-1 (or the pseudogene TRBV3-2) and TRBJ1-6, with TRBD1 identical over 7 bases. V shed 0 bases, J shed 7 bases, and the junction held 9 bases outside the gene matches. Germline loops: CDR1 LGHDT, CDR2 YNNKEL (reference sequence). The CDR3 runs to 17 residues. In DNA form, the CDR3 reads TGTGCCAGCAGCCAAGATCTAGGGGGCTACGACAATTCACCCCTCCACTTT. Translation: CASSQDLGGYDNSPLHF.

This chain uses TRBV7-2 with TRBJ2-5, with a tentative D call TRBD2 (6 bases). Per the germline V gene, CDR1 is SGHTA and CDR2 is FQGNSA. The CDR3 is made up of 15 amino acids. Trimming took 11 bases from V and 1 from J, leaving 20 bases between them. The CDR3 DNA follows: TGTGCCCTATCCCTCGTGGGGGGACTCCAAGAGACCCAGTACTTC. It codes for CALSLVGGLQETQYF.

The chain has TRBV10-2 and TRBJ1-6; unclear D gene. V dropped 8 bases and J dropped 7 bases, with 18 bases sitting between them. This CDR3 is built from 15 residues. Germline CDR1 and CDR2: WSHSY and SAAADI. Written as DNA, the CDR3 is TGCGCCAGCGGCCCCTCGTCCTTTTCCAATTCACCCCTCCACTTT. Protein: CASGPSSFSNSPLHF.

J is TRBJ1-1 and V is TRBV6-5; TRBD1 agrees at 11 bases. Trimming removed 3 bases from V and 5 bases from J; junction bases left unmatched: 5. Germline loops: CDR1 MNHEY, CDR2 SVGAGI. The CDR3 has 15 amino acids. Here the CDR3 reads CASSYGQGAVTEAFF. Written as DNA, the CDR3 is TGTGCCAGCAGTTATGGACAGGGGGCGGTTACTGAAGCTTTCTTT.